The clone carrying this T cell receptor (beta chain) was picked up a small number of times. Its antigen is as yet unknown. These data originate in a study of beta chain features in type 1 diabetes. General study results and limits: TCRB CDR3s were moderately but significantly shorter in Type 1 diabetes patients in all four CD4+ subsets.

Germline V lookup: CDR1 SGHRS, CDR2 YFSETQ. This CDR3 has 16 residues. V was clipped by 3 bases and J by 7 bases; unmatched bases: 10. The whole isolated RNA underwent reverse transcription, so sequencing captured expressed TCRB transcripts. Some clones are missing from TCRdb's copy, which holds only in-frame ones; the method was immunoSEQ multiplex PCR. The sample has roughly 150,000 clones, 9% seen once. V and J are TRBV5-1 and TRBJ2-7, with TRBD2 identical over 13 bases. The sequencing input was central memory CD4+ T cells from blood. The receptor's source is a woman in her twenties or thirties with type 1 diabetes. The CDR3 DNA is TGCGCCAGCAGCTCAACCGGGACTAGCGGGACGGGGGAGCAGTACTTC. It specifies CASSSTGTSGTGEQYF.